This TCR beta chain is from a study of PD-L1 blockade in urothelial cancer. Across the whole study: Males with bladder-origin urothelial cancer constituted about nine tenths of the roughly 30 patients. When blood samples were assessed, the median T cell count was around 140,000. General study results and limits: By 3 weeks, tumor-associated blood clones had expanded more in durable-benefit patients.

Germline V gene sequence: CDR1 SGHRS, CDR2 YFSETQ. The CDR3 is made up of 14 amino acids. J gave up 4 bases and V 3 bases, and 3 bases lay outside the gene matches. Patients' cancers were locally advanced or metastatic urothelial carcinomas. Only in-frame clones appear in the TCRdb table, and some are missing; sequencing was by immunoSEQ multiplex PCR. The repertoire holds some 49,000 clones, around nine tenths seen once, with about 8% in the top ten. Regarding this clone: The antigen is undetermined.

This specimen consisted of PBMCs, obtained around atezolizumab (anti-PD-L1) treatment. The clonotype comes from a man in his fifties or sixties with urothelial cancer. The chain combines TRBV5-1 with TRBJ2-2, with 7 bases lining up with TRBD2. DNA of the CDR3: TGCGCCAGCAGCTGGGAGGGGAGCACCGGGGAGCTGTTTTTT. Amino acids: CASSWEGSTGELFF. Filled out from reference TRBV5-1 and TRBJ2-2, the complete variable domain reads KAGVTQTPRYLIKTRGQQVTLSCSPISGHRSVSWYQQTPGQGLQFLFEYFSETQRNKGNFPGRFSGRQFSNSRSEMNVSTLELGDSALYLCASSWEGSTGELFFGEGSRLTVL.